A single sample gave rise to the 30 T cell receptor beta chains below, sequenced in a study of neurological immune-mediated disorders. From the 5' RACE reads, TCRdb called clonotypes with MiXCR, one entry per CDR3 protein. Of roughly 71,000 distinct CDR3 sequences listed, almost 4% are singletons. The sample taken for sequencing was PBMCs. The source of these receptors is a man aged 30 to 45 with multiple sclerosis.

This clonotype has ten or more counts. The chain links TRBV4-1 to TRBJ2-1, with 8 bases matching TRBD2. The CDR3 has 16 amino acids. With 1 base clipped from V and 6 bases from J, the junction kept 8 bases outside the gene matches. Looked up from germline, CDR1 is MGHRA and CDR2 is YSYEKL. The CDR3 coding sequence is TGCGCCAGCAGCCAAGGCCCAGCGGGGGACGCCAATGAGCAGTTCTTC. This translates into CASSQGPAGDANEQFF.

In this sample, this clonotype turned up once. At one boundary the junction diverges from the germline segment, which might be a read error. V and J are TRBV6-4 and TRBJ1-2, with unresolved D. CDR3 length: 10 amino acids. Germline-derived CDR1 and CDR2 are MRHNA and SNTAGT. CDR3 bases: TGTGCCAGCAGGGACTATGGCTACACCTTC. Its translation is CASRDYGYTF.

This clonotype was counted at least ten times. This sequence joins TRBV5-1 and TRBJ2-3; 8 nucleotides agree with TRBD2. Germline loops: CDR1 SGHRS, CDR2 YFSETQ. The ends lost 2 bases at V and 2 bases at J; junction bases unmatched: 7. This CDR3 has 16 amino acids. The CDR3 DNA reads TGCGCCAGCAGCTTAGGCGGGGGGCCTAACACAGATACGCAGTATTTT. Its protein product is CASSLGGGPNTDTQYF.

CDR3 sequence: CASLMGPQETQYF. The CDR3 DNA reads as TGTGCCAGTCTTATGGGACCCCAAGAGACCCAGTACTTC. The chain recombines TRBV5-3 with TRBJ2-5; perhaps D is TRBD1 or TRBD2 (5 bases each). TRBV5-3 is filed as an ORF, its function uncertain. The germline V and J ends were trimmed by 8 bases and 1 base, with 12 bases remaining between them. The CDR3 runs to 13 residues.

In this sample, this clonotype turned up many times. The J gene is TRBJ2-1, the V gene TRBV5-1; tentatively, D is TRBD2 (6 bases). Germline V gene data show CDR1 as SGHRS and CDR2 as YFSETQ. V gave up 2 bases and J gave up 10 bases, with 7 bases separating them. This CDR3 region has 11 residues. CDR3 loop: CASSFGSEQFF. Here the CDR3 DNA reads TGCGCCAGCAGCTTCGGGAGCGAGCAGTTCTTC.

This clonotype was recorded many times. The V and J genes are TRBV12-3 or TRBV12-4 and TRBJ2-5; D not resolved. The CDR3 runs 14 residues. With 2 bases removed from V and 1 base from J, the gap between germline ends came to 8 bases. CDR3 DNA sequence: TGTGCCAGCAGTTTAACGGACCCCCAAGAGACCCAGTACTTC. This translates into CASSLTDPQETQYF.

This clonotype has at least ten counts. This CDR3 reads CSARDLGRGILELFF. Written as DNA, the CDR3 is TGCAGTGCTAGAGATCTAGGCAGGGGGATACTAGAACTGTTTTTT. The chain employs TRBV20-1 and TRBJ1-4, with TRBD1 identical over 7 bases. The germline CDR1 and CDR2 sequences are DFQATT and SNEGSKA (reference sequence). The V segment lost 0 bases and the J segment 12 bases; nucleotides outside the gene matches: 13. CDR3 length: 15 residues.

This clonotype was recorded many times. The chain employs TRBV2 and TRBJ2-7, with D possibly matching TRBD1 (5 bases). The CDR3 loop spans 13 amino acids. V lost 4 bases to trimming and J lost 3 bases, with 10 bases between them. Germline V lookup: CDR1 SNHLY, CDR2 FYNNEI. The CDR3 loop is CASSGRGGYEQYF. In nucleotides, the CDR3 is TGTGCCAGCAGTGGAAGGGGCGGCTACGAGCAGTACTTC. Looking up the rest from reference TRBV2 and TRBJ2-7 gives the full variable domain: EPEVTQTPSHQVTQMGQEVILRCVPISNHLYFYWYRQILGQKVEFLVSFYNNEISEKSEIFDDQFSVERPDGSNFTLKIRSTKLEDSAMYFCASSGRGGYEQYFGPGTRLTVT.

The chain combines TRBV5-1 with TRBJ2-1; D is perhaps TRBD2 (6 bases). Trimming removed 5 bases at V and 1 base at J, with 13 bases between. Germline values: CDR1 SGHRS, CDR2 YFSETQ. The CDR3 is made up of 15 amino acids. The CDR3 region has the DNA TGCGCCAGCAGGCGGGCGGGGAGATCCTACAATGAGCAGTTCTTC. It translates to CASRRAGRSYNEQFF.

This clonotype was counted many times. This chain connects TRBV24-1 to TRBJ2-1; D tentatively reads TRBD1 or TRBD2 (5 bases each). The V end was cut by 3 bases, the J end by 6 bases, with 14 bases between. Looked up from germline, CDR1 is KGHDR and CDR2 is SFDVKD. CDR3 size: 15 residues. CDR3 DNA: TGTGCCACCAGTGATACGGGGACCTCCCTCAATGAGCAGTTCTTC. Its protein product is CATSDTGTSLNEQFF.

Many counts were recorded for this clonotype. This chain joins TRBV7-2 and TRBJ1-2; 7 positions agree with TRBD1. The CDR3 has 13 amino acids. CDR1 is SGHTA, CDR2 FQGNSA, per germline. V was pared by 1 base and J by 7 bases, with 3 bases of the junction left unmatched. The CDR3 coding sequence is TGTGCCAGCAGCTTAGGAACAGGGGCTGGCTACACCTTC. Translation gives CASSLGTGAGYTF.

This clonotype occurred many times. V is TRBV15 and J is TRBJ2-7, with D possibly being TRBD2 (6 bases). Germline CDR1 and CDR2: LNHNV and YYDKDF (reference sequence). Between the trimmed V and J ends, which lost 1 base and 12 bases, there was a span of 16 bases. The CDR3 sequence is 13 residues long. CDR3: CATSRGEVKVRYF. The CDR3 DNA reads as TGTGCCACCAGCAGAGGGGAGGTGAAGGTTCGGTACTTC.

The sample holds a few counts of this clonotype. DNA for the CDR3: TGCAGTGCTAGAGGTTTAGGGCAGAAAAGCACAGATACGCAGTATTTT. Protein sequence: CSARGLGQKSTDTQYF. The gene calls are TRBV20-1 and TRBJ2-3; unclear D gene. V lost 1 base and J 0 bases, leaving 14 bases between the germline ends. Germline V CDR1 and CDR2: DFQATT, SNEGSKA (reference sequence). The CDR3 sequence is 16 residues long.

This clonotype was detected many times. The J gene is TRBJ2-2, the V gene TRBV20-1; 12 bases are shared with TRBD1. V trimming: 0 bases; J trimming: 5 bases; junction bases outside the gene matches: 4. CDR3 length: 16 residues. Germline loops: CDR1 DFQATT, CDR2 SNEGSKA (reference sequence). The CDR3 nucleotides are TGCAGTGCTAGAGATTGGGACAGGGGGCCAACCGGGGAGCTGTTTTTT. It translates to CSARDWDRGPTGELFF.

Of note for this clonotype: Sequence at one end of the junction differs from germline and may be a read error. The chain has TRBV20-1 and TRBJ1-5; D unclear. The CDR3 contains 15 residues. Germline V gene sequence: CDR1 DFQATT, CDR2 SNEGSKA (reference sequence). Here the CDR3 DNA reads TGCAGTGCCTCAATGTCGGGGAGGAGCAATCAGCCCCAGAATTTT. It translates to CSASMSGRSNQPQNF.

This clonotype came up many times. The rearrangement joins TRBV5-1 to TRBJ2-7, with a possible D match to TRBD1 (6 bases). V dropped 3 bases and J dropped 3 bases, with 13 bases sitting between them. This CDR3 comprises 14 residues. CDR1 and CDR2 from the germline V gene are SGHRS and YFSETQ. CDR3 DNA: TGCGCCAGCAGCTCCGCAGGACAGAACTACGAGCAGTACTTC. Translated, it gives CASSSAGQNYEQYF.

This clonotype was counted at least ten times. This chain links TRBV4-1 with TRBJ2-5; D unclear. Germline CDR1 and CDR2: MGHRA and YSYEKL. This CDR3 is built from 14 residues. With 1 base removed from V and 3 bases from J, the gap between germline ends came to 9 bases. DNA for the CDR3: TGCGCCAGCAGCCAAGGATCAAGCGAAGAGACCCAGTACTTC. Encoded protein: CASSQGSSEETQYF.

This clonotype was found many times. The chain combines TRBV20-1 with TRBJ2-7, with TRBD1 as a possible D gene (6 bases). Between the trimmed V and J ends, which lost 0 bases and 5 bases, there was a span of 17 bases. Germline-derived CDR1 and CDR2 are DFQATT and SNEGSKA (reference sequence). The CDR3 sequence is 15 residues long. CDR3 coding DNA: TGCAGTGCTAGAGATAGTGCAGGGGAGATCAACGAGCAGTACTTC. It translates to CSARDSAGEINEQYF.

This clonotype has ten or more counts. The rearrangement uses TRBV5-1 and TRBJ2-7; D gene uncertain. Germline-derived CDR1 and CDR2 are SGHRS and YFSETQ. The CDR3 spans 14 residues. Trimming pared 0 bases from V and 0 bases from J, leaving 7 bases between. CDR3 DNA sequence: TGCGCCAGCAGCTTGGGACACTACTCCTACGAGCAGTACTTC. Its translation is CASSLGHYSYEQYF.

This clonotype has at least ten counts. The chain links TRBV15 to TRBJ2-3, with 9 bases matching TRBD1. J was trimmed by 4 bases and V by 4 bases; bases with no gene match: 6. From germline, CDR1 is LNHNV and CDR2 YYDKDF (reference sequence). This CDR3 comprises 15 residues. Here the CDR3 DNA reads TGTGCCACCAGCACTTACAGGGGGCAGGCAGATACGCAGTATTTT. Protein: CATSTYRGQADTQYF.

Many counts were recorded for this clonotype. V is TRBV5-1 and J is TRBJ2-1, with 9 positions matching TRBD1. Germline V gene lookup returns CDR1 SGHRS and CDR2 YFSETQ. V was clipped by 5 bases and J by 2 bases; unmatched bases: 8. The CDR3 is made up of 16 amino acids. CDR3 residues: CASRPWTGVTYNEQFF. CDR3 DNA sequence: TGCGCCAGCAGACCTTGGACAGGGGTGACCTACAATGAGCAGTTCTTC.

There are many counts of this clonotype. The chain links TRBV20-1 to TRBJ1-2, with TRBD1 matching 9 bases. The CDR3 is 15 amino acids. J lost 4 bases, V lost 5 bases, and 11 bases had no gene match. CDR1 is DFQATT and CDR2 is SNEGSKA in the germline V gene (reference sequence). CDR3 bases: TGCAGTGCTGAACAAGGACAGGGGACTTTCTATGGCTACACCTTC. It is translated as CSAEQGQGTFYGYTF.

The table lists this clonotype with many counts. The chain links TRBV6-6 to TRBJ1-1, with a possible D match to TRBD1 (5 bases). The CDR3 is made up of 16 amino acids. The ends were cut back, 2 bases at V and 2 bases at J, with 15 bases in the middle. Germline loops: CDR1 MNHNY, CDR2 SVGAGI (reference sequence). CDR3 amino acids: CASSYTETGGNTEAFF. The CDR3 nucleotides are TGTGCCAGCAGTTACACAGAGACCGGGGGAAACACTGAAGCTTTCTTT.

This clonotype was detected many times. The chain joins TRBV5-5 to TRBJ1-3; D may be TRBD1 (5 bases). CDR3 length: 15 amino acids. Germline loops: CDR1 SGHKS, CDR2 YYEKEE (reference sequence). V lost 5 bases and J 0 bases, leaving 12 bases between the germline ends. The CDR3: CASRDPGNSGNTIYF. CDR3 sequence (DNA): TGTGCCAGCAGAGACCCAGGGAACTCTGGAAACACCATATATTTT.

This clonotype was observed many times. This chain joins TRBV12-3 or TRBV12-4 and TRBJ1-1; 7 nucleotides agree with TRBD1. There are 12 residues in the CDR3. With V trimmed by 5 bases and J by 11 bases, 8 bases remained unmatched. For the CDR3, the DNA is TGTGCCAGCAGTCCCTCGACAGGGTTCGCTTTCTTT. Translation gives CASSPSTGFAFF.

This clonotype was recorded at least ten times. The V and J genes are TRBV9 and TRBJ2-7; either TRBD1 or TRBD2 may fit D (6 bases each). The CDR3 has 15 residues. Between the trimmed V and J ends, which lost 2 bases and 1 base, there was a span of 13 bases. CDR1 and CDR2 from the germline V gene are SGDLS and YYNGEE. The DNA of the CDR3 is TGTGCCAGCAGCGTTACGGGGGCGGGATCCTACGAGCAGTACTTC. Protein sequence: CASSVTGAGSYEQYF.

This clonotype has at least ten counts. The rearrangement joins TRBV20-1 to TRBJ1-4; D gene uncertain. Trimming removed 0 bases from V and 2 bases from J, with 4 bases in between. The CDR3 length is 13 residues. Germline CDR1 DFQATT, CDR2 SNEGSKA (reference sequence). The CDR3 DNA reads as TGCAGTGCTAGAGAAATCACTAATGAAAAACTGTTTTTT. The encoded protein is CSAREITNEKLFF.

The rearrangement joins TRBV7-9 to TRBJ2-2, with 9 nucleotides matching TRBD1. The V gene end was trimmed by 4 bases and the J gene end by 5 bases; junction bases not matched to a gene: 5. The germline CDR1 and CDR2 sequences are SEHNR and FQNEAQ (reference sequence). The CDR3 consists of 15 residues. The CDR3 coding sequence is TGTGCCAGCAGCTCCCGGACAGGGGAGACCGGGGAGCTGTTTTTT. Amino acids: CASSSRTGETGELFF.

The CDR3 coding sequence is TGTGCCAGCAGTTACTCCCCTGGGCAGGGGGATGAAAAACTGTTTTTT. The encoded protein is CASSYSPGQGDEKLFF. This sequence joins TRBV6-5 and TRBJ1-4; TRBD1 agrees at 7 bases. CDR3 length: 16 residues. Germline assignment: CDR1 MNHEY and CDR2 SVGAGI. V lost 0 bases and J lost 6; bases outside the gene matches: 7.

This clonotype has a count of ten or more. The CDR3 sequence is CASSLRVGDTEAFF. The DNA of the CDR3 is TGTGCCAGCAGTTTGAGAGTAGGGGATACTGAAGCTTTCTTT. The chain carries TRBV6-5 and TRBJ1-1, with a possible D match to TRBD1 (5 bases). From germline, CDR1 is MNHEY and CDR2 SVGAGI. V lost 4 bases and J lost 5, with 14 bases in between. The CDR3 spans 14 residues.